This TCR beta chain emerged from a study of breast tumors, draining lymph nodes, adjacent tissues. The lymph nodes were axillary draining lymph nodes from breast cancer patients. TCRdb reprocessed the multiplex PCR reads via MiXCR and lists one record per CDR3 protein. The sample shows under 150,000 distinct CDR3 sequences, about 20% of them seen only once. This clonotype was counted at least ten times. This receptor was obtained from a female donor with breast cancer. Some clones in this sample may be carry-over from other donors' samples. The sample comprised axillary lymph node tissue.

The CDR3 region has the DNA TGCAGCGACTCAGGACAGACAGGCACAGATACGCAGTATTTT. Its protein is CSDSGQTGTDTQYF. The chain is built from TRBV29-1 and TRBJ2-3; perhaps TRBD1 as D (6 bases). Germline V gives CDR1 SQVTM, CDR2 ANQGSEA. With 7 bases removed from V and 1 base from J, the gap between germline ends came to 15 bases. This CDR3 is 14 amino acids long.